The clone carrying this T cell receptor beta chain is medium-sized by share. Source study methods: Clinicopathological groups differed in CDR3, with these differences serving to build a distant-metastasis classifier for papillary thyroid cancer. TCRdb re-called clones from the PCR reads using MiXCR. The V and J calls, along with clone size, are taken from TCRdb and not from the paper's own processing. The sample holds about 43,000 clones, about 3.3% seen once. The data derive from a study of metastatic and nonmetastatic thyroid tumors. On the study more broadly: Across blood and tumor or nodule tissue, repertoires from malignant and benign thyroid patients were compared with one another.

No patient had received any treatment before thyroid surgery. Trimming shortened V by 3 bases and J by 0 bases, and 4 bases separated the two germline ends. Germline V lookup: CDR1 MNHEY, CDR2 SMNVEV (reference sequence). The CDR3 has 13 amino acids. Specimen: blood. The chain employs TRBV27 and TRBJ2-3; no clear D gene. The source of this sequence is a female donor with papillary thyroid cancer or a benign thyroid nodule (not recorded which). Some clones in this sample may be carry-over from other donors' samples. The CDR3 nucleotides read TGTGCCAGCAGTTTCTACAGCACAGATACGCAGTATTTT. Translating it yields CASSFYSTDTQYF.